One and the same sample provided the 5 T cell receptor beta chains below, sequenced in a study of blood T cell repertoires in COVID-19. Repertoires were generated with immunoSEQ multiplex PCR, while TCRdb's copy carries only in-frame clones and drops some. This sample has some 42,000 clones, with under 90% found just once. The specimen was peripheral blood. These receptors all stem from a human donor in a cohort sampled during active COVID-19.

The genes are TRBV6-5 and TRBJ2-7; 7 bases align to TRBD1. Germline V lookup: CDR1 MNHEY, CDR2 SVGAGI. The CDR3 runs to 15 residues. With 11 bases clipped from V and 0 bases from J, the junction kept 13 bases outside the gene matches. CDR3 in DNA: TGTGCCGCGAGCCTCGGGTGGGACAGCTCCTACGAGCAGTACTTC. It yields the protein CAASLGWDSSYEQYF.

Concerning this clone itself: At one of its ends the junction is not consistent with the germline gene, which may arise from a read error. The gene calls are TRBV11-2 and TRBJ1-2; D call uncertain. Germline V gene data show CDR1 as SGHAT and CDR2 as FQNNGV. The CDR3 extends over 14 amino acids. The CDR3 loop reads CASSLDGVLSGYTF. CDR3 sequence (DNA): TGTGCCAGCAGCCTAGACGGGGTTTTGAGTGGCTACACCTTC.

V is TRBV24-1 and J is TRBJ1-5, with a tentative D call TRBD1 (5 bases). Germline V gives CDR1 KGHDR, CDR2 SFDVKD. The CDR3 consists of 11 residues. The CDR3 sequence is CAWGDNQPQHF. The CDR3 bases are TGTGCTTGGGGCGACAATCAGCCCCAGCATTTT.

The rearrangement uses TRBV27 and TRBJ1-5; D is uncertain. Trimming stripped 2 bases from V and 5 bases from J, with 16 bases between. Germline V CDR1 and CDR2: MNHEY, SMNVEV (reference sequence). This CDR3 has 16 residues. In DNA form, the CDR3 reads TGTGCCAGCAGTTTAGGCGGGTCCGGATTCGATCAGCCCCAGCATTTT. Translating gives CASSLGGSGFDQPQHF.

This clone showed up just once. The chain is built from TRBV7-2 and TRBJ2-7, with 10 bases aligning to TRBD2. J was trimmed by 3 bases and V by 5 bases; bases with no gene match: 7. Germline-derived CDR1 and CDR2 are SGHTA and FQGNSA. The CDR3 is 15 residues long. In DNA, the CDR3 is TGTGCCAGCAGCCCCAGTAGCGGGGGGTTCTACGAGCAGTACTTC. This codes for CASSPSSGGFYEQYF. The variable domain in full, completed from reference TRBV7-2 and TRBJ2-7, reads GAGVSQSPSNKVTEKGKDVELRCDPISGHTALYWYRQSLGQGLEFLIYFQGNSAPDKSGLPSDRFSAERTGGSVSTLTIQRTQQEDSAVYLCASSPSSGGFYEQYFGPGTRLTVT.